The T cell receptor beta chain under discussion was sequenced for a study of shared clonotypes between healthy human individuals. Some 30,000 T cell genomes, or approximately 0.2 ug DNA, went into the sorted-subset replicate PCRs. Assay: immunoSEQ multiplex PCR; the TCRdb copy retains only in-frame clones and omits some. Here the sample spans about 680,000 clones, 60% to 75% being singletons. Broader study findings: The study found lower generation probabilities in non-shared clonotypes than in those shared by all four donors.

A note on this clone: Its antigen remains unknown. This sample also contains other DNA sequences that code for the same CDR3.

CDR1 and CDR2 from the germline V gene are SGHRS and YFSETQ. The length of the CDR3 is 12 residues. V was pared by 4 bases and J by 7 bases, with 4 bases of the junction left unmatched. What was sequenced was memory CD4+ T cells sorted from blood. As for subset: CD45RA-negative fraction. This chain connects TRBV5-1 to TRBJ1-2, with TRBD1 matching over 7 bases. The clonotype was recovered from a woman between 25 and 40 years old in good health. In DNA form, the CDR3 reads TGCGCCAGCAGCCCGCAGGGGGGTGGCTACACCTTC. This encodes CASSPQGGGYTF. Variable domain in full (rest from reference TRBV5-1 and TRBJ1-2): KAGVTQTPRYLIKTRGQQVTLSCSPISGHRSVSWYQQTPGQGLQFLFEYFSETQRNKGNFPGRFSGRQFSNSRSEMNVSTLELGDSALYLCASSPQGGGYTFGSGTRLTVV.